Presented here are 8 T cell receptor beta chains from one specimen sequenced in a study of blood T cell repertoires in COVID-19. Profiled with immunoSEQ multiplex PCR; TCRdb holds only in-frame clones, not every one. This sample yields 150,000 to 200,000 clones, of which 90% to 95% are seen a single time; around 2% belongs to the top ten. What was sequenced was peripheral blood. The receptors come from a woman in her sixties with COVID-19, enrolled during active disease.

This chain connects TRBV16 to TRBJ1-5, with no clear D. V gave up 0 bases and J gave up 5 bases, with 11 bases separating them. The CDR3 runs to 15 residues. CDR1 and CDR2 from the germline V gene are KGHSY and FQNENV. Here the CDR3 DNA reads TGTGCCAGCAGCCAATCCCTTCCCCGGGATCAGCCCCAGCATTTT. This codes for CASSQSLPRDQPQHF.

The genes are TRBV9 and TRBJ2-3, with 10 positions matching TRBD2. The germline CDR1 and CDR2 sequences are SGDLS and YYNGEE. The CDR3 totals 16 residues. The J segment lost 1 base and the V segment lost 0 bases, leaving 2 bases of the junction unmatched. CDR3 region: CASSVELAGGTDTQYF. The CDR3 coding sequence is TGTGCCAGCAGCGTAGAGCTAGCGGGGGGCACAGATACGCAGTATTTT. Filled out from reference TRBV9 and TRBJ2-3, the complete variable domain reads DSGVTQTPKHLITATGQRVTLRCSPRSGDLSVYWYQQSLDQGLQFLIQYYNGEERAKGNILERFSAQQFPDLHSELNLSSLELGDSALYFCASSVELAGGTDTQYFGPGTRLTVL.

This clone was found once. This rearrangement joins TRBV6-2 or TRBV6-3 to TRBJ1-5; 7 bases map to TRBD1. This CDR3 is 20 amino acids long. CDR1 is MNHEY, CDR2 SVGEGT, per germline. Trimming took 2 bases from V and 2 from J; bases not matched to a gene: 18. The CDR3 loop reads CASSYVYGDRVVSGNQPQHF. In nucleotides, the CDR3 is TGTGCCAGCAGTTACGTCTATGGAGACAGGGTGGTATCGGGCAATCAGCCCCAGCATTTT.

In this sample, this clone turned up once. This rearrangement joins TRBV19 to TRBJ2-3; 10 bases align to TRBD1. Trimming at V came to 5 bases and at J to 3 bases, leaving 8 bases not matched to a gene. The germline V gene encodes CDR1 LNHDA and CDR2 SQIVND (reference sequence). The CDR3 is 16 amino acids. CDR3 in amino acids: CASSPRDRGWTDTQYF. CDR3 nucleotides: TGTGCCAGTAGTCCTCGGGACAGGGGTTGGACAGATACGCAGTATTTT. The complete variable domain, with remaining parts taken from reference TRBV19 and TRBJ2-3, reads DGGITQSPKYLFRKEGQNVTLSCEQNLNHDAMYWYRQDPGQGLRLIYYSQIVNDFQKGDIAEGYSVSREKKESFPLTVTSAQKNPTAFYLCASSPRDRGWTDTQYFGPGTRLTVL.

CDR3 sequence reads: CASSYDRINEQFF. CDR3 sequence (DNA): TGTGCCAGCAGTTACGACAGGATCAATGAGCAGTTCTTC. This chain links TRBV6-5 with TRBJ2-1, with D possibly matching TRBD1 (6 bases). CDR3 size: 13 residues. The germline V gene encodes CDR1 MNHEY and CDR2 SVGAGI. V was pared by 2 bases and J by 6 bases, with 8 bases between.

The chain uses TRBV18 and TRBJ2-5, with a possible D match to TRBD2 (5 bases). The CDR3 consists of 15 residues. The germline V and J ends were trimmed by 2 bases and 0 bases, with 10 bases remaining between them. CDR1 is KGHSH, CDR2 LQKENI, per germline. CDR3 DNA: TGTGCCAGCTCACCAAGGTCGGGGTACCAAGAGACCCAGTACTTC. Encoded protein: CASSPRSGYQETQYF.

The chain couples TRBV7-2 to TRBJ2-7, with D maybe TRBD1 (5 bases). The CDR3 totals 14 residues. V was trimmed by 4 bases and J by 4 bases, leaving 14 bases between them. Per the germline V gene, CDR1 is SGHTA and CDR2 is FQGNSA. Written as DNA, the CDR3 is TGTGCCAGCAGCTCCTCCCCCAGGGATTACGAGCAGTACTTC. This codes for CASSSSPRDYEQYF.

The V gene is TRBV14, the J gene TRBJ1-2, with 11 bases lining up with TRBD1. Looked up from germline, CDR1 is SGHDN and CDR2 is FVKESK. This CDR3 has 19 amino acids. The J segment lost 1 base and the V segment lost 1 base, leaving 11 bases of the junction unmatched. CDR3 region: CASSQADRGLLDINYGYTF. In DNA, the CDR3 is TGTGCCAGCAGCCAAGCGGACAGGGGGCTGCTTGATATTAACTATGGCTACACCTTC.